This section outlines one TCR beta chain sequence together with its context. The antigen remains unidentified. This sample is part of a study of CD8+CD57+ T cells in acquired aplastic anemia. About the study: Sorted CD4+ and CD8+ cells yielded DNA averaging around 3 ug. Study-level points and caveats: Levels of CD8+ Simpson's diversity were not significantly distinct in patients versus controls.

The TCR beta profiling, which covered VDJ combination and CDR3 sequence, was carried out using genomic DNA as the template. Via MiXCR, TCRdb re-called the reads, giving one row per CDR3 protein. The data contain 150,000 to 170,000 distinct CDR3 sequences, just over 50% of them seen just once; the ten biggest clones take up roughly 12%. Trimming left V 3 bases short and J 0 bases short, with 21 bases between. The CDR3 is 20 residues long. Germline assignment: CDR1 SGHAT and CDR2 FQDESV (reference sequence). In patients chosen for sequencing, flow cytometry had shown CD8+CD57+ cell expansion. No patient had been given any therapy when blood was sampled.

The TCR was taken from a human donor with aplastic anemia. Sequencing used sorted CD4+, CD8+, or CD8+CD57+ T cells (not recorded which) from PBMCs. The chain uses TRBV11-1 and TRBJ2-6; D is possibly TRBD2 (7 bases). The CDR3 nucleotides are TGTGCCAGCAGCTTTAGCGCAGCTACGGGGGGCAGCTCTGGGGCCAACGTCCTGACTTTC. Translated, it gives CASSFSAATGGSSGANVLTF.